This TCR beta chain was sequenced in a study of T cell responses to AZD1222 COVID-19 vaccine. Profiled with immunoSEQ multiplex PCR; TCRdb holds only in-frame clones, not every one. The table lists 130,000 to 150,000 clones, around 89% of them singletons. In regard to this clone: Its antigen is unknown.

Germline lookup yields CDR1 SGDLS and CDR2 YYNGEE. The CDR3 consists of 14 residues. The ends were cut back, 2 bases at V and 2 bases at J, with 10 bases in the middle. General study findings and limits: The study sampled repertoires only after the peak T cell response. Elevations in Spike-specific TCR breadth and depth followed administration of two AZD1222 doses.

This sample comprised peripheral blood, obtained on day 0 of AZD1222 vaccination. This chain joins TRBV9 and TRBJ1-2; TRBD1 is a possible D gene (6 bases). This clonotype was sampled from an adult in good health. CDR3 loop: CASSVTTGNYGYTF. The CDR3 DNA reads TGTGCCAGCAGCGTCACCACAGGGAACTATGGCTACACCTTC. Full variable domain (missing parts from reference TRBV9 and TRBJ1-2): DSGVTQTPKHLITATGQRVTLRCSPRSGDLSVYWYQQSLDQGLQFLIQYYNGEERAKGNILERFSAQQFPDLHSELNLSSLELGDSALYFCASSVTTGNYGYTFGSGTRLTVV.